The TCR beta chain under discussion was sequenced for a study of blood T cells in healthy people across ages. General study findings and limits: Naive T cell percentage and TCR beta diversity correlated strongly.

With regard to this clonotype: Its antigen is undetermined.

Together with a sample-barcoded 5' primer, a J-beta primer mix was included in a second PCR lasting about 6 to 11 cycles. Each CDR3 protein gets one entry after TCRdb re-called the 5' RACE reads with MiXCR. Altogether more than 1,400,000 distinct CDR3 sequences are present, approximately 38% being singletons, with the ten largest covering under 8%. The clonotype originates from a woman under 30 in good health. The sequenced material came from blood.

As DNA, the CDR3 is TGCAGTGCTCGACTAAGGGGGGACCTACACAATGAGCAGTTCTTC. Its translation: CSARLRGDLHNEQFF. The rearrangement joins TRBV20-1 to TRBJ2-1; perhaps D is TRBD1 or TRBD2 (6 bases each). The CDR3 covers 15 residues. V dropped 5 bases and J dropped 5 bases, with 19 bases sitting between them. Germline V gene data show CDR1 as DFQATT and CDR2 as SNEGSKA (reference sequence).